This T cell receptor (beta chain) was found in a study of blood T cells in healthy people across ages. In germline, CDR1 is SGHVS, CDR2 FQNEAQ. This CDR3 spans 14 amino acids. A minimum of 5 micrograms of total RNA was extracted per sample. A second PCR, run for 7 to 11 cycles, used a sample-barcoded 5' primer plus a J-beta primer mix. A minimum of 2.5 million CDR3-containing paired-end reads was obtained for each sample. TCRdb re-called the 5' RACE reads with MiXCR, one entry per CDR3 protein. The table lists 1,500,000 or so distinct CDR3 sequences, roughly 60% of them singletons, with over 6.5% in the top ten. A remark on this clonotype: The antigen is undetermined.

Study-wide findings and caveats: Any changes in expanded clonotypes were possibly confounded, as donor CMV status remained unknown. Fewer expanded clones and more diversity marked long-lived versus aged donors.

This chain uses TRBV7-8 with TRBJ2-4; a possible D gene is TRBD2 (6 bases). The J call may be in error: the DNA end matches TRBJ2-7 better. The TCR originated in a man between 18 and 35 years old in good health. Sequencing was done on a sample of blood. CDR3 protein: CATRKGGTAYEQYF. For the CDR3, the DNA is TGTGCCACCAGGAAAGGCGGGACTGCCTACGAGCAGTACTTC.